These 27 T cell receptor beta chains were sequenced from one sample in a study of T-cell reconstitution after alpha-beta-depleted transplantation in children. Construction of the TCRbeta library involved unique molecular identifiers. Using its own MiXCR run on the PCR reads, TCRdb lists one record per CDR3 protein. The profile shows around 670,000 distinct CDR3 sequences, roughly 14% of them singletons. Sequencing was performed on PBMCs, taken before TCRalphabeta/CD19-depleted stem cell transplant. Source of these receptors: a girl aged 2-10 years with congenital amegakaryocytic thrombocytopenia, due to receive a stem cell transplant.

This sequence joins TRBV5-1 and TRBJ2-1; TRBD2 agrees at 11 bases. The CDR3 spans 16 residues. The V gene end was trimmed by 7 bases and the J gene end by 6 bases; junction bases not matched to a gene: 12. Germline V CDR1 and CDR2: SGHRS, YFSETQ. The chain's CDR3 is CASGKVSGRVPNEQFF. Written as DNA, the CDR3 is TGCGCCAGCGGAAAAGTTAGCGGGAGGGTCCCCAATGAGCAGTTCTTC. Drawing the rest from reference TRBV5-1 and TRBJ2-1, the complete variable domain is KAGVTQTPRYLIKTRGQQVTLSCSPISGHRSVSWYQQTPGQGLQFLFEYFSETQRNKGNFPGRFSGRQFSNSRSEMNVSTLELGDSALYLCASGKVSGRVPNEQFFGPGTRLTVL.

At least ten counts were recorded for this clonotype. The gene calls are TRBV5-1 and TRBJ2-1; D may be TRBD1 (6 bases). Germline CDR1 reads SGHRS; CDR2 reads YFSETQ. Trimming stripped 4 bases from V and 7 bases from J, with 15 bases between. This CDR3 contains 14 residues. This chain's CDR3 is CASSATGSGNEQFF. The CDR3 DNA reads as TGCGCCAGCAGCGCCACAGGGTCTGGGAATGAGCAGTTCTTC.

This clonotype was observed at least ten times. The rearrangement uses TRBV20-1 and TRBJ1-2; 10 bases align to TRBD1. The CDR3 runs to 12 residues. V shed 5 bases and J 4 bases; nucleotides not matched to a gene: 1. Germline V gene sequence: CDR1 DFQATT, CDR2 SNEGSKA (reference sequence). The CDR3: CSARTGGYGYTF. DNA of the CDR3: TGCAGTGCTCGGACAGGGGGCTATGGCTACACCTTC.

In its sample, this clonotype was seen many times. V and J are TRBV7-2 and TRBJ2-3; D might be TRBD2 (5 bases). The CDR3 covers 16 residues. Germline V lookup: CDR1 SGHTA, CDR2 FQGNSA. Trimming shortened V by 1 base and J by 0 bases, and 11 bases separated the two germline ends. The CDR3 nucleotides read TGTGCCAGCAGCTTAGTGGGAGCCACTAGCACAGATACGCAGTATTTT. This translates into CASSLVGATSTDTQYF.

J is TRBJ1-1 and V is TRBV7-6; TRBD1 agrees at 7 bases. Germline lookup yields CDR1 SGHVS and CDR2 FNYEAQ. The CDR3 consists of 16 residues. Germline trimming cut 1 base from V and 2 bases from J; bases unmatched to any gene: 7. The CDR3 DNA reads TGTGCCAGCAGCTTAGGTTCCAGGGGGGTAAACACTGAAGCTTTCTTT. Residues: CASSLGSRGVNTEAFF.

There are many counts of this clonotype. This chain links TRBV20-1 with TRBJ2-7, with 10 bases lining up with TRBD2. CDR3 length: 11 residues. Germline assignment: CDR1 DFQATT and CDR2 SNEGSKA (reference sequence). The ends lost 7 bases at V and 5 bases at J; junction bases unmatched: 2. CDR3 residues: CSGTSGDEQYF. CDR3 bases: TGCAGTGGGACTAGCGGCGACGAGCAGTACTTC.

The chain recombines TRBV11-2 with TRBJ1-2; D might be TRBD1 (6 bases). Trimming cost V 1 base and J 4 bases, with 19 bases left between them. This CDR3 spans 17 amino acids. From germline, CDR1 is SGHAT and CDR2 FQNNGV. The CDR3 DNA follows: TGTGCCAGCAGCTTAGCCCGGGACAAGTTGATGAGCTATGGCTACACCTTC. It codes for CASSLARDKLMSYGYTF.

This clonotype has more than one count but fewer than ten. The chain couples TRBV6-5 to TRBJ2-1; the D is unclear. Looked up from germline, CDR1 is MNHEY and CDR2 is SVGAGI. The CDR3 consists of 13 residues. The V and J ends lost 0 bases and 4 bases respectively, with 4 bases between them. The CDR3 nucleotides read TGTGCCAGCAGTTACTCGATGTACAATGAGCAGTTCTTC. It yields the protein CASSYSMYNEQFF.

This clonotype occurred many times. The chain recombines TRBV5-1 with TRBJ2-1; D is perhaps TRBD1 (6 bases). This CDR3 has 14 amino acids. CDR1 and CDR2 (germline): SGHRS, YFSETQ. Trimming took off 0 bases at V and 5 bases at J, with 9 bases between the two ends. CDR3 sequence: CASSLGGGHNEQFF. In DNA form, the CDR3 reads TGCGCCAGCAGCTTGGGAGGGGGACACAATGAGCAGTTCTTC.

The CDR3 protein is CSARDVGASSYNEQFF. In DNA form, the CDR3 reads TGCAGTGCTAGAGATGTAGGAGCGTCATCCTACAATGAGCAGTTCTTC. J is TRBJ2-1 and V is TRBV20-1, with unresolved D. Germline CDR1 DFQATT, CDR2 SNEGSKA (reference sequence). Trimming shortened V by 0 bases and J by 1 base, and 13 bases separated the two germline ends. The CDR3 is 16 residues long.

The J gene is TRBJ2-1, the V gene TRBV15; D uncertain. There are 14 residues in the CDR3. Germline-derived CDR1 and CDR2 are LNHNV and YYDKDF (reference sequence). V dropped 5 bases and J dropped 2 bases, with 10 bases sitting between them. This CDR3 reads CATSPRQTYNEQFF. For the CDR3, the DNA is TGTGCCACCAGCCCCCGGCAGACCTACAATGAGCAGTTCTTC.

CDR3 sequence: CSVVSQGYYEQYF. As DNA, the CDR3 is TGCAGCGTTGTTTCGCAGGGCTACTACGAGCAGTACTTC. V usage is TRBV29-1 and J usage is TRBJ2-7; D perhaps matches TRBD1 (5 bases). Germline-derived CDR1 and CDR2 are SQVTM and ANQGSEA. The CDR3 is 13 amino acids. With 4 bases removed from V and 3 bases from J, the gap between germline ends came to 13 bases.

This clonotype was found a few times. The chain has TRBV20-1 and TRBJ2-7, with D hard to call. In germline, CDR1 is DFQATT, CDR2 SNEGSKA (reference sequence). The ends were cut back, 8 bases at V and 6 bases at J, with 23 bases in the middle. CDR3 length: 14 residues. Written as DNA, the CDR3 is TGCAGTACATCCAGCGCAGGCAGGCCGGGCGAGCAGTACTTC. Protein product: CSTSSAGRPGEQYF.

This clonotype was detected only a few times. The genes are TRBV4-1 and TRBJ2-7; perhaps TRBD2 as D (5 bases). Trimming pared 1 base from V and 4 bases from J, leaving 14 bases between. This CDR3 has 15 amino acids. Germline assignment: CDR1 MGHRA and CDR2 YSYEKL. The CDR3 protein is CASSQGASRGYEQYF. The DNA of the CDR3 is TGCGCCAGCAGCCAAGGTGCTAGCCGAGGGTACGAGCAGTACTTC.

This clonotype has more than one count but fewer than ten. The chain uses TRBV10-2 and TRBJ2-5, with D tentatively TRBD2 (5 bases). The germline CDR1 and CDR2 sequences are WSHSY and SAAADI. This CDR3 region has 13 residues. V dropped 3 bases and J dropped 5 bases, with 10 bases sitting between them. CDR3 DNA sequence: TGCGCCAGCAGTGACCCGGGCGGGGAGACCCAGTACTTC. Protein product: CASSDPGGETQYF.

This clonotype was counted many times. The CDR3 nucleotides are TGCAGTGCTAGAGATCTAGACTTCTACGAGCAGTACTTC. It encodes CSARDLDFYEQYF. This chain uses TRBV20-1 with TRBJ2-7; no firm D call. The ends were cut back, 0 bases at V and 3 bases at J, with 9 bases in the middle. The germline V gene has CDR1 DFQATT and CDR2 SNEGSKA (reference sequence). The CDR3 length is 13 residues.

This clonotype showed up many times. The chain couples TRBV7-2 to TRBJ2-4; TRBD2 agrees at 11 bases. Germline V CDR1 and CDR2: SGHTA, FQGNSA. V was pared by 4 bases and J by 8 bases, with 10 bases of the junction left unmatched. This CDR3 region has 16 residues. Here the CDR3 reads CASSSSSGRPLDIQYF. CDR3 bases: TGTGCCAGCAGCTCGTCTAGCGGGAGGCCCCTTGACATTCAGTACTTC.

This clonotype was picked up many times. This chain uses TRBV20-1 with TRBJ2-1; the match to TRBD2 covers 7 bases. V was pared by 3 bases and J by 8 bases, with 13 bases of the junction left unmatched. CDR1 and CDR2 (germline): DFQATT, SNEGSKA (reference sequence). The CDR3 is 15 amino acids. This CDR3 reads CSARGREPRIDEQFF. The CDR3, as DNA: TGCAGTGCTAGGGGGCGGGAGCCCCGGATCGATGAGCAGTTCTTC.

To note about this clonotype: Given a much more abundant clone one base away, this may be a read error. This rearrangement joins TRBV9 to TRBJ2-1; D is unclear. Germline lookup yields CDR1 SGDLS and CDR2 YYNGEE. The CDR3 has 13 residues. CDR3 sequence (DNA): TGTGCCAGCATCGTATTGCCCGGGAATGAGCAGTTCTTC. Protein product: CASIVLPGNEQFF. Filled out from reference TRBV9 and TRBJ2-1, the complete variable domain reads DSGVTQTPKHLITATGQRVTLRCSPRSGDLSVYWYQQSLDQGLQFLIQYYNGEERAKGNILERFSAQQFPDLHSELNLSSLELGDSALYFCASIVLPGNEQFFGPGTRLTVL.

This sequence joins TRBV18 and TRBJ2-7; D unresolved. In germline, CDR1 is KGHSH, CDR2 LQKENI. The ends were cut back, 3 bases at V and 3 bases at J, with 9 bases in the middle. There are 13 residues in the CDR3. This CDR3 is CASSPSRNYEQYF. In DNA, the CDR3 is TGTGCCAGCTCACCCTCCAGAAACTACGAGCAGTACTTC.

The rearrangement uses TRBV5-1 and TRBJ2-3, with D possibly being TRBD1 (5 bases). CDR1 is SGHRS, CDR2 YFSETQ, per germline. The CDR3 is made up of 14 amino acids. Trimming took off 3 bases at V and 4 bases at J, with 12 bases between the two ends. CDR3: CASSSGWGSDTQYF. The CDR3 DNA follows: TGCGCCAGCAGCTCCGGGTGGGGCTCAGATACGCAGTATTTT.

This clonotype was observed at least ten times. This rearrangement joins TRBV4-1 to TRBJ2-4; D might be TRBD1 (5 bases). Germline V CDR1 and CDR2: MGHRA, YSYEKL. Trimming removed 10 bases at V and 2 bases at J, with 12 bases between. This CDR3 is built from 13 residues. CDR3 residues: CATKGASKNIQYF. The CDR3 DNA reads as TGCGCCACGAAAGGGGCGTCCAAAAACATTCAGTACTTC.

This clonotype was observed a few times. The chain joins TRBV7-9 to TRBJ2-7; possible D gene TRBD2, 5 bases. Germline loops: CDR1 SEHNR, CDR2 FQNEAQ (reference sequence). This CDR3 comprises 14 residues. V lost 4 bases and J 1 base, leaving 11 bases between the germline ends. DNA of the CDR3: TGTGCCAGCAGCTACTACAGCGGATCCTACGAGCAGTACTTC. Protein sequence: CASSYYSGSYEQYF.

This clonotype came up many times. The rearrangement uses TRBV12-3 or TRBV12-4 and TRBJ1-1; D call uncertain. The CDR3 extends over 12 amino acids. V was clipped by 7 bases and J by 4 bases, with 10 bases between them. The DNA for the CDR3 is TGTGCCAGCACCTTCCAGCTCACTGAAGCTTTCTTT. Encoded protein: CASTFQLTEAFF.

This clonotype was counted only a few times. This chain links TRBV28 with TRBJ2-2; D possibly uses TRBD1 or TRBD2 (6 bases each). The germline V and J ends were trimmed by 7 bases and 7 bases, with 22 bases remaining between them. The germline V gene has CDR1 MDHEN and CDR2 SYDVKM. The CDR3 has 16 amino acids. CDR3 coding DNA: TGTGCCAGCACCCCTTCTTGGGGGGCCAAGGGCGGGGAGCTGTTTTTT. It specifies CASTPSWGAKGGELFF.

The gene calls are TRBV11-1 and TRBJ1-2, with D possibly TRBD1 on 5 matching bases. Germline CDR1 SGHAT, CDR2 FQDESV (reference sequence). The CDR3 runs 18 residues. Trimming pared 1 base from V and 6 bases from J, leaving 24 bases between. The CDR3 is CASSLVSADTRPWDGYTF. CDR3 DNA sequence: TGTGCCAGCAGCTTAGTATCCGCGGACACGAGACCCTGGGATGGCTACACCTTC.

On this clonotype itself: Only one base separates this from a far larger clonotype, so it likely reflects a read error. V and J are TRBV11-2 and TRBJ2-5; D is ambiguous. The CDR3 contains 13 residues. Germline V gene lookup returns CDR1 SGHAT and CDR2 FQNNGV. The CDR3 loop reads CASSLPYQETQHF. The CDR3 DNA is TGTGCCAGCAGCCTTCCTTACCAAGAGACCCAGCACTTC.